This paragraph reports one T cell receptor beta chain. Its antigen is currently unknown. This specimen belongs to a study of T-cell reconstitution after alpha-beta-depleted transplantation in children. The library targeted TCRbeta and was prepared with unique molecular identifiers. TCRdb independently ran MiXCR on the PCR reads; one entry per CDR3 protein. This table holds a few hundred thousand distinct CDR3 sequences, roughly 43% found once. Study conclusions and caveats: Some patients' high day-60 TCRbeta diversity was attributed to recipient cells surviving conditioning. T-cell counts and diversity at one year following transplant were attributed mainly to newly produced T cells. Reported findings indicate that, about two months after transplant, alpha-beta T cells came from several hundred expanded clones, which were derived from non-depleted graft cells.

Germline CDR1 and CDR2: SQVTM and ANQGSEA. V gave up 0 bases and J gave up 9 bases; unmatched junction bases: 9. This CDR3 region has 16 residues. This chain uses TRBV29-1 with TRBJ2-1, with 12 bases lining up with TRBD2. This clonotype originated in a girl aged 2-10 years with aplastic anemia, due to receive a stem cell transplant. Sample: PBMCs, taken before TCRalphabeta/CD19-depleted stem cell transplant. The chain's CDR3 is CSVEDLSSGRVGEQFF. CDR3 in DNA: TGCAGCGTTGAAGATTTGTCTAGCGGGAGGGTCGGTGAGCAGTTCTTC.